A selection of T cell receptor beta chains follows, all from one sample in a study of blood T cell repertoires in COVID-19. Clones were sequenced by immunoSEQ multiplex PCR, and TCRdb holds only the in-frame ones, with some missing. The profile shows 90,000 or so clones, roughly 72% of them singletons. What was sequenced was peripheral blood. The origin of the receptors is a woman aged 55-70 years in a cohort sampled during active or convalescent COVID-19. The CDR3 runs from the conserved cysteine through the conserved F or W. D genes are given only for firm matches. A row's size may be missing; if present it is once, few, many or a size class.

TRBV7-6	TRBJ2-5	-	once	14	CASSQTGIQETQYF	TGTGCCAGCAGCCAAACAGGAATACAAGAGACCCAGTACTTC
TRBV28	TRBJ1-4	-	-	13	CASSTTPLTELFF	TGTGCCAGCAGTACTACCCCCCTTACGGAACTGTTTTTT
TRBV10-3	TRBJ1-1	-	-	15	CAISEGQNAATEAFF	TGTGCCATCAGTGAGGGACAGAACGCCGCCACTGAAGCTTTCTTT
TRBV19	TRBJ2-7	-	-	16	CASSIAPWAGVREQYF	TGTGCCAGTAGTATAGCCCCTTGGGCAGGGGTGAGGGAGCAGTACTTC
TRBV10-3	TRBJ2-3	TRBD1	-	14	CASGSDRGADTQYF	TGTGCCTCGGGGTCGGACAGGGGTGCAGATACGCAGTATTTT
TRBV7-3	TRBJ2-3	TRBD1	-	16	CASSLGLDRGSDTQYF	TGTGCCAGCAGCTTGGGACTGGACAGGGGATCAGATACGCAGTATTTT
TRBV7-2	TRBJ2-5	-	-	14	CASSLGGPGETQYF	TGTGCCAGCAGCTTAGGGGGGCCTGGAGAGACCCAGTACTTC
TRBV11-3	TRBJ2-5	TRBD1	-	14	CASSLRTGVETQYF	TGTGCCAGCAGCCTAAGGACAGGGGTGGAGACCCAGTACTTC
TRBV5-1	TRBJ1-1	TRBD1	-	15	CASSPITGGNTEAFF	TGCGCCAGCAGCCCAATAACAGGGGGTAACACTGAAGCTTTCTTT
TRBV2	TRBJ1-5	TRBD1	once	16	CASSTPTGAGNQPQHF	TGTGCCAGCAGTACGCCGACAGGGGCGGGCAATCAGCCCCAGCATTTT
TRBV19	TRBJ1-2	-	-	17	CASSTTPRQRINYGYTF	TGTGCCAGTAGTACAACCCCGCGACAGCGCATTAACTATGGCTACACCTTC
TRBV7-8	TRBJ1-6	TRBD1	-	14	CASSARDRTSPLHF	TGTGCCAGCAGCGCAAGGGACAGGACATCACCCCTCCACTTT
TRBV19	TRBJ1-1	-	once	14	CASGRLNMNTEAFF	TGTGCCAGTGGCAGGTTAAACATGAACACTGAAGCTTTCTTT
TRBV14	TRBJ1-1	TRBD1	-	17	CASSQYNRGAMNTEAFF	TGTGCCAGCAGCCAGTACAACAGGGGGGCCATGAACACTGAAGCTTTCTTT
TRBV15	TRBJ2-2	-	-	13	CATSRDSSGELFF	TGTGCCACCAGCAGAGATTCATCCGGGGAGCTGTTTTTT
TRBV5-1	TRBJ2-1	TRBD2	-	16	CASSLRLAGKDNEQFF	TGCGCCAGCAGCTTGAGGCTAGCGGGGAAGGATAATGAGCAGTTCTTC
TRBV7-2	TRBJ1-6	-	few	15	CASSPDTGYNSPLHF	TGTGCCAGCAGCCCGGACACCGGTTATAATTCACCCCTCCACTTT
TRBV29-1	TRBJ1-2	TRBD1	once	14	CSVERLGTGSGYTF	TGCAGCGTTGAACGACTAGGGACAGGGAGTGGCTACACCTTC
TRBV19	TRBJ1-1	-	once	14	CASSRGPTKSEAFF	TGTGCCAGTAGTAGGGGCCCCACAAAATCTGAAGCTTTCTTT
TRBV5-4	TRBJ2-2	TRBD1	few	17	CASSKGQGAVNTGELFF	TGTGCCAGCAGTAAAGGACAGGGGGCCGTCAACACCGGGGAGCTGTTTTTT
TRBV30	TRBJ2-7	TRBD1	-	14	CAWSVERQGYEQYF	TGTGCCTGGAGTGTAGAAAGACAGGGCTACGAGCAGTACTTC
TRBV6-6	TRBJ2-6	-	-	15	CASSYQNSGANVLTF	TGTGCCAGCAGTTATCAAAACTCTGGGGCCAACGTCCTGACTTTC
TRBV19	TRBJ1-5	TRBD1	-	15	CASSGQGANNQPQHF	TGTGCCAGTAGTGGACAGGGGGCGAACAATCAGCCCCAGCATTTT
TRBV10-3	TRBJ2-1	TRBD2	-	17	CAISVGGGGAPYNEQFF	TGTGCCATCAGTGTAGGTGGCGGGGGGGCTCCTTACAATGAGCAGTTCTTC
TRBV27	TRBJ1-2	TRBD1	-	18	CASSPYGQGIHTNYGYTF	TGTGCCAGCAGTCCGTACGGACAGGGGATCCATACTAACTATGGCTACACCTTC
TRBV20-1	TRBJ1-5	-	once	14	CSASTQGPDQPQHF	TGCAGTGCTAGTACTCAGGGCCCGGATCAGCCCCAGCATTTT
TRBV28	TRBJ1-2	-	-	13	CASSLEEVYGYTF	TGTGCCAGCAGTTTGGAGGAGGTCTATGGCTACACCTTC
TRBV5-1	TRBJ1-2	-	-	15	CASSLEAGANYGYTF	TGCGCCAGCAGCTTGGAGGCGGGGGCGAACTATGGCTACACCTTC
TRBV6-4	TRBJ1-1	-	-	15	CASSDHPGEGTEAFF	TGTGCCAGCAGTGATCACCCGGGGGAGGGCACTGAAGCTTTCTTT
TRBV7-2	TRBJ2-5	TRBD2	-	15	CASSFSRGVQETQYF	TGTGCCAGCAGCTTCTCGCGGGGGGTCCAAGAGACCCAGTACTTC
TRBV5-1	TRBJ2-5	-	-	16	CASSLVGGGFQETQYF	TGCGCCAGCAGCTTGGTAGGGGGAGGGTTCCAAGAGACCCAGTACTTC
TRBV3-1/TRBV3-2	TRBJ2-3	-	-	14	CASRPGQPTDTQYF	TGTGCCAGCAGGCCGGGACAACCCACAGATACGCAGTATTTT
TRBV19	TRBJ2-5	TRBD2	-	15	CASSTRHREEETQYF	TGTGCCAGTAGTACTCGACACCGGGAGGAAGAGACCCAGTACTTC
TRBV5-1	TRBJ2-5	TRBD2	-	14	CASSLGAGAETQYF	TGCGCCAGCAGCTTGGGAGCGGGGGCCGAGACCCAGTACTTC
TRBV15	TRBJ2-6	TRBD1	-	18	CATSRDPTGQTGANVLTF	TGTGCCACCAGCAGAGATCCGACAGGGCAAACTGGGGCCAACGTCCTGACTTTC
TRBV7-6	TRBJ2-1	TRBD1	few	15	CASSPRTGLVNEQFF	TGTGCCAGCAGCCCTCGGACAGGGTTGGTCAATGAGCAGTTCTTC
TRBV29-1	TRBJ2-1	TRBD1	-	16	CSVEDAGTGSYNEQFF	TGCAGCGTTGAAGACGCCGGGACAGGATCCTACAATGAGCAGTTCTTC
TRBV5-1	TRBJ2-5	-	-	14	CASSFRGAGETQYF	TGCGCCAGCAGCTTCCGGGGAGCGGGAGAGACCCAGTACTTC
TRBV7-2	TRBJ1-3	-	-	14	CASSASLSGNTIYF	TGTGCCAGCAGCGCGAGTCTCTCTGGAAACACCATATATTTT
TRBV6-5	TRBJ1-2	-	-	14	CASSGGGGNYGYTF	TGTGCCAGCAGCGGAGGTGGCGGCAACTATGGCTACACCTTC
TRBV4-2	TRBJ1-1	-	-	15	CASSQEVIGGTEAFF	TGTGCCAGCAGCCAAGAGGTGATCGGGGGCACTGAAGCTTTCTTT
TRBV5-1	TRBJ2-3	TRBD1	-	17	CASSIGQGRYQRDTQYF	TGCGCCAGCAGCATTGGACAGGGGAGGTATCAGAGGGATACGCAGTATTTT
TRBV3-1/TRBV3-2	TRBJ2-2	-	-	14	CASRQALHTGELFF	TGTGCCAGCAGACAAGCACTACACACCGGGGAGCTGTTTTTT
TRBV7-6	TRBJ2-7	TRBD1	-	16	CASSLLPPPGGHEQYF	TGTGCCAGCAGCTTATTACCCCCCCCAGGGGGCCACGAGCAGTACTTC
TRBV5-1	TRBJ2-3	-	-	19	CASSLNQPRVSVGTDTQYF	TGCGCCAGCAGCTTGAATCAGCCGAGGGTGTCAGTAGGCACAGATACGCAGTATTTT
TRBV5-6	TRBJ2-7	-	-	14	CASSSDMSSYEQYF	TGTGCCAGCAGTTCGGACATGAGCTCCTACGAGCAGTACTTC
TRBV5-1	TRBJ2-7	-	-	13	CASSKGSREEQYF	TGCGCCAGCAGCAAGGGGAGTCGGGAGGAGCAGTACTTC